Following are 27 T cell receptor beta chains from one sample sequenced in a study of blood T cell repertoires in COVID-19. Profiling relied on immunoSEQ multiplex PCR, and the TCRdb table lists in-frame clones only, not all of them. The table has more than 150,000 clones, about 90% seen once. Sample: peripheral blood. The receptors were sampled from a man between 65 and 80 years old with active or convalescent COVID-19.

The chain employs TRBV30 and TRBJ2-1; 7 bases are a match to TRBD2. The germline V gene has CDR1 GTSNPN and CDR2 SVGIG (reference sequence). CDR3 length equals 16 residues. With V trimmed by 3 bases and J by 5 bases, 13 bases remained unmatched. The CDR3 loop reads CAWRAWGGEPNNEQFF. In DNA, the CDR3 is TGTGCCTGGAGGGCCTGGGGGGGTGAACCTAACAATGAGCAGTTCTTC. Full variable domain (outside the CDR3, taken from reference TRBV30 and TRBJ2-1): SQTIHQWPATLVQPVGSPLSLECTVEGTSNPNLYWYRQAAGRGLQLLFYSVGIGQISSEVPQNLSASRPQDRQFILSSKKLLLSDSGFYLCAWRAWGGEPNNEQFFGPGTRLTVL.

The chain combines TRBV10-3 with TRBJ2-7; TRBD1 matches 10 bases. After removal of 3 bases from V and 5 bases from J, the junction contained 19 bases not matched to a gene. Germline CDR1 ENHRY, CDR2 SYGVKD. This CDR3 is built from 19 residues. CDR3 region: CAISEPPPTGGYTWNEQYF. CDR3 bases: TGTGCCATCAGTGAACCCCCCCCGACAGGGGGCTATACGTGGAACGAGCAGTACTTC.

The chain has TRBV19 and TRBJ1-2; TRBD1 is a possible D gene (6 bases). Between the trimmed V and J ends, which lost 7 bases and 4 bases, there was a span of 16 bases. In germline, CDR1 is LNHDA, CDR2 SQIVND (reference sequence). The CDR3 totals 14 residues. CDR3 residues: CASTPSGQSYGYTF. The CDR3 DNA is TGTGCCAGTACCCCATCAGGACAGAGCTATGGCTACACCTTC.

The chain combines TRBV7-9 with TRBJ2-7, with D maybe TRBD2 (6 bases). The ends were cut back, 2 bases at V and 0 bases at J, with 11 bases in the middle. Germline assignment: CDR1 SEHNR and CDR2 FQNEAQ (reference sequence). This CDR3 is 15 amino acids long. The CDR3 coding sequence is TGTGCCAGCAGCTTACACAGGAGGGACTCCTACGAGCAGTACTTC. This sequence encodes CASSLHRRDSYEQYF.

This CDR3 is CASSSPRTSGASTDTQYF. The DNA for the CDR3 is TGTGCCAGCAGTTCTCCTAGGACTAGCGGGGCCAGCACAGATACGCAGTATTTT. The chain is built from TRBV27 and TRBJ2-3; 12 nucleotides line up with TRBD2. CDR1 and CDR2 from the germline V gene are MNHEY and SMNVEV (reference sequence). V trimming: 4 bases; J trimming: 0 bases; junction bases outside the gene matches: 8. The CDR3 has 18 amino acids.

This chain joins TRBV7-3 and TRBJ1-2; 9 bases match TRBD1. The V and J ends lost 5 bases and 8 bases, in that order; junction bases with no gene match: 15. Germline CDR1 reads SGHTA; CDR2 reads FQGTGA. The CDR3 runs to 16 residues. The chain's CDR3 is CASSALSGTGLEGYTF. Here the CDR3 DNA reads TGTGCCAGCAGCGCCTTGTCCGGGACAGGGTTAGAAGGCTACACCTTC.

This clone was counted once. The chain recombines TRBV28 with TRBJ2-1, with D tentatively TRBD2 (6 bases). The CDR3 covers 14 residues. Germline CDR1 MDHEN, CDR2 SYDVKM. V shed 8 bases and J shed 1 base, with 12 bases lying between them. This CDR3 reads CASGFSGSYNEQFF. CDR3 DNA: TGTGCCAGCGGGTTTAGCGGTTCCTACAATGAGCAGTTCTTC.

The rearrangement uses TRBV4-3 and TRBJ1-6; TRBD1 agrees at 9 bases. Germline V CDR1 and CDR2: LGHNA, YSLEER. This CDR3 contains 17 residues. With V trimmed by 0 bases and J by 9 bases, 9 bases remained unmatched. In nucleotides, the CDR3 is TGCGCCAGCAGCCAAGAAGAGGGACAGGGATGGTTTTCACCCCTCCACTTT. It is translated as CASSQEEGQGWFSPLHF.

CDR3 DNA: TGTGCCAGCAGCTCGATCGACCGGGTCTTATCTTCATACGAGCAGTACTTC. Protein product: CASSSIDRVLSSYEQYF. This sequence joins TRBV7-6 and TRBJ2-7; D is uncertain. V was clipped by 4 bases and J by 4 bases, with 23 bases between them. This CDR3 is 17 amino acids long. The germline V gene has CDR1 SGHVS and CDR2 FNYEAQ.

V and J are TRBV5-1 and TRBJ2-7; 9 nucleotides agree with TRBD1. The CDR3 is 15 residues long. V trimming: 2 bases; J trimming: 4 bases; junction bases outside the gene matches: 7. In germline, CDR1 is SGHRS, CDR2 YFSETQ. The CDR3 DNA reads as TGCGCCAGCAGCTTCTGGACAGGGGTTTCGTACGAGCAGTACTTC. Amino acids: CASSFWTGVSYEQYF.

CDR3 amino acids: CASSLETGQGYTF. The CDR3 DNA sequence: TGTGCCAGCAGCTTAGAGACAGGGCAGGGCTACACCTTC. The chain employs TRBV7-2 and TRBJ1-2, with 7 bases aligning to TRBD1. From germline, CDR1 is SGHTA and CDR2 FQGNSA. CDR3 size: 13 residues. J lost 8 bases, V lost 1 base, and 4 bases had no gene match.

This clone was recorded only once. The genes are TRBV19 and TRBJ1-4, with a weak D call TRBD1 (5 bases). Trimming left V 4 bases short and J 2 bases short, with 5 bases between. Germline assignment: CDR1 LNHDA and CDR2 SQIVND (reference sequence). CDR3 length: 13 residues. The CDR3 bases are TGTGCCAGTAGTACAGGGACTAATGAAAAACTGTTTTTT. It encodes CASSTGTNEKLFF.

The chain is built from TRBV2 and TRBJ2-1; TRBD2 matches at 14 bases. Trimming cost V 3 bases and J 9 bases; bases outside gene matches: 4. Per the germline V gene, CDR1 is SNHLY and CDR2 is FYNNEI. CDR3 length equals 15 residues. The CDR3 DNA is TGTGCCAGCAGTGACCCGGGACTAGCGGGAGTTGAGCAGTTCTTC. Encoded protein: CASSDPGLAGVEQFF.

This clone was seen only a few times. This chain links TRBV15 with TRBJ1-4; D unclear. Trimming removed 0 bases at V and 4 bases at J, with 9 bases between. The CDR3 has 15 amino acids. CDR1 and CDR2 from the germline V gene are LNHNV and YYDKDF (reference sequence). CDR3 amino acids: CATSRDRRSNEKLFF. CDR3 bases: TGTGCCACCAGCAGAGATAGGCGGAGTAATGAAAAACTGTTTTTT.

The chain uses TRBV5-8 and TRBJ2-2, with 10 bases aligning to TRBD1. CDR1 and CDR2 (germline): SGHTS, YDEGEE. Losses at the gene ends were 3 bases for V and 4 bases for J; bases not matched to a gene: 6. The CDR3 is 16 amino acids. The CDR3 sequence is CASSSPGQGLTGELFF. The DNA for the CDR3 is TGTGCCAGCAGCTCACCGGGACAGGGGCTCACCGGGGAGCTGTTTTTT. Supplemented by reference TRBV5-8 and TRBJ2-2, the full variable domain reads EAGVTQSPTHLIKTRGQQATLRCSPISGHTSVYWYQQALGLGLQFLLWYDEGEERNRGNFPPRFSGRQFPNYSSELNVNALELEDSALYLCASSSPGQGLTGELFFGEGSRLTVL.

This chain links TRBV5-1 with TRBJ2-5, with 8 bases that match TRBD1. Germline V gene lookup returns CDR1 SGHRS and CDR2 YFSETQ. The CDR3 contains 15 residues. The trim removed 1 base at V and 5 bases at J, leaving 7 bases unmatched. The CDR3 is CASSLMSGGEETQYF. The CDR3 region has the DNA TGCGCCAGCAGCTTGATGTCAGGGGGCGAGGAGACCCAGTACTTC.

The CDR3 sequence: CASSSQTGFNEQFF. The CDR3 bases are TGTGCCAGCAGTTCTCAGACTGGTTTCAATGAGCAGTTCTTC. The V gene is TRBV28, the J gene TRBJ2-1, with unresolved D. Germline CDR1 reads MDHEN; CDR2 reads SYDVKM. The CDR3 runs to 14 residues. The V and J ends lost 4 bases and 6 bases respectively, with 13 bases between them.

The chain carries TRBV6-6 and TRBJ2-6, with 10 nucleotides matching TRBD1. The CDR3 is 20 amino acids. Germline V CDR1 and CDR2: MNHNY, SVGAGI (reference sequence). The junction had 15 bases not matched to a gene; V was cut back by 6 bases and J by 1 base. The CDR3, as DNA: TGTGCCAGCAGCCCACGTGAGGGACAGGGGCTCCCTTCTGGGGCCAACGTCCTGACTTTC. This encodes CASSPREGQGLPSGANVLTF.

This clone was recorded once. The chain recombines TRBV5-1 with TRBJ2-2; 14 bases align to TRBD2. The V and J ends lost 4 bases and 3 bases, in that order; junction bases with no gene match: 14. The CDR3 sequence is 20 residues long. Germline values: CDR1 SGHRS, CDR2 YFSETQ. This CDR3 reads CASSILGLAGVAADTGELFF. The DNA of the CDR3 is TGCGCCAGCAGCATCCTGGGACTAGCGGGGGTTGCGGCGGACACCGGGGAGCTGTTTTTT.

The V and J genes are TRBV19 and TRBJ2-7; D not certain. The length of the CDR3 is 11 residues. V shed 4 bases and J shed 6 bases, with 7 bases lying between them. The germline V gene has CDR1 LNHDA and CDR2 SQIVND (reference sequence). The CDR3 DNA is TGTGCCAGTAGTACCCACTCCGAGCAGTACTTC. It translates to CASSTHSEQYF.

The chain recombines TRBV10-2 with TRBJ1-2; D unclear. CDR3 size: 11 residues. The germline CDR1 and CDR2 sequences are WSHSY and SAAADI. V lost 8 bases and J lost 8, with 12 bases in between. CDR3 nucleotides: TGCGCCAGCGGTAACTCCGGGGGCTACACCTTC. Protein sequence: CASGNSGGYTF.

This clone was counted a few times. V usage is TRBV4-3 and J usage is TRBJ1-2; unclear D gene. There are 17 residues in the CDR3. The germline V and J ends were trimmed by 0 bases and 5 bases, with 19 bases remaining between them. Germline V lookup: CDR1 LGHNA, CDR2 YSLEER. CDR3 in DNA: TGCGCCAGCAGCCAAGATACATTGAGCCGGCGAGGGTATGGCTACACCTTC. Translating it yields CASSQDTLSRRGYGYTF.

This chain uses TRBV7-8 with TRBJ2-7; 9 bases fit TRBD1. With V trimmed by 5 bases and J by 4 bases, 9 bases remained unmatched. CDR3 size: 15 residues. Germline loops: CDR1 SGHVS, CDR2 FQNEAQ. This chain's CDR3 is CASSRTRDRGYEQYF. CDR3 nucleotide sequence: TGTGCCAGCAGCCGTACACGTGACAGGGGGTACGAGCAGTACTTC.

V and J are TRBV5-6 and TRBJ1-2; 12 positions match TRBD1. CDR3 length equals 13 residues. V dropped 4 bases and J dropped 7; count of bases not matched to a gene: 2. CDR1 and CDR2 (germline): SGHDT, YYEEEE. The CDR3 here is CASSRDRGLGYTF. The CDR3 nucleotides are TGTGCCAGCAGCCGGGACAGGGGGCTTGGCTACACCTTC.

V and J are TRBV5-1 and TRBJ2-2, with TRBD2 identical over 8 bases. J was trimmed by 0 bases and V by 3 bases; bases with no gene match: 4. CDR1 is SGHRS, CDR2 YFSETQ, per germline. The CDR3 has 16 residues. The CDR3 region has the DNA TGCGCCAGCAGCTATCCAGCGGGAGCGAACACCGGGGAGCTGTTTTTT. Its protein is CASSYPAGANTGELFF.

This sequence joins TRBV12-5 and TRBJ1-1, with TRBD1 identical over 7 bases. V lost 1 base, J lost 4 bases, and 21 bases stayed unmatched. The germline V gene encodes CDR1 LGHNT and CDR2 FRNRAP. CDR3 length: 20 amino acids. CDR3 sequence: CASGLDALVVTGKDPTEAFF. The CDR3 coding sequence is TGTGCTAGTGGTTTGGACGCCCTGGTGGTGACAGGGAAGGACCCCACTGAAGCTTTCTTT.

The V and J genes are TRBV9 and TRBJ2-1; D remains ambiguous. Per the germline V gene, CDR1 is SGDLS and CDR2 is YYNGEE. V was pared by 2 bases and J by 1 base, with 10 bases between. This CDR3 contains 15 residues. CDR3 sequence (DNA): TGTGCCAGCAGCGTTTACACCATGTCCTACAATGAGCAGTTCTTC. Protein product: CASSVYTMSYNEQFF.